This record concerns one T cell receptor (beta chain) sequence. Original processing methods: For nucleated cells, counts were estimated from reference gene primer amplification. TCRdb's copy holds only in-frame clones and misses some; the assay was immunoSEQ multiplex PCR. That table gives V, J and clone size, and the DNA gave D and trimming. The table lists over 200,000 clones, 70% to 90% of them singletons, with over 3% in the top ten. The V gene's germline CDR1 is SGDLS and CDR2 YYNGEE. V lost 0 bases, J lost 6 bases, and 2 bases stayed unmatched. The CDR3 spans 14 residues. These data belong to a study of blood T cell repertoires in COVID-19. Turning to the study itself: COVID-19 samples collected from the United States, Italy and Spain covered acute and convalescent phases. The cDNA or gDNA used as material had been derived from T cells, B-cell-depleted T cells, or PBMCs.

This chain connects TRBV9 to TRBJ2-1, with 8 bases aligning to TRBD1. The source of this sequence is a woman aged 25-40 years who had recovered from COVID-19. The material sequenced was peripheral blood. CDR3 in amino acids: CASSVGTGINEQFF. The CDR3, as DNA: TGTGCCAGCAGCGTAGGGACAGGGATCAATGAGCAGTTCTTC.